Sequencing of this TCR beta chain was carried out in a study of cytomegalovirus exposure and HLA in healthy donors. Primers: 60 Vbeta forward and 13 Jbeta reverse. Measured with immunoSEQ multiplex PCR; TCRdb has only the in-frame clones, and not every one. In the table there are 110,000 to 150,000 clones, approximately 71% of which are singletons. Broader study findings: For most TCR beta V segments, an earlier analysis put the productive rate at about 87% or about 30% of the time. A later analysis reported that several of the most significant clusters appeared to be linked to common viral pathogens, among them Epstein-Barr virus.

For this clone: Its antigen is currently unknown.

This CDR3 is built from 11 residues. Deletions cut 3 bases from V and 6 bases from J, with 6 bases between. CDR1 and CDR2 (germline): MDHEN, SYDVKM. The chain carries TRBV28 and TRBJ2-7; D not resolved. The sequenced sample consisted of PBMCs. The receptor was isolated from a woman aged 50 to 60 in good health and CMV-seronegative. CDR3: CASSLGVEQYF. CDR3 DNA sequence: TGTGCCAGCAGTTTGGGCGTCGAGCAGTACTTC.